This T cell receptor (beta chain) comes out of a study of blood T cell repertoires in COVID-19. Whole-study context: Samples taken during acute and convalescent COVID-19 were collected in the United States, Italy and Spain. The analysed material was cDNA or gDNA that came from T cells, B-cell-depleted T cells, or PBMCs.

This clone turned up a few times. Germline-derived CDR1 and CDR2 are SGHDN and FVKESK. V shed 6 bases and J 6 bases; nucleotides not matched to a gene: 11. CDR3 length: 15 amino acids. During active infection, Seattle patients enrolled and were then monitored through disease. In the original analysis: Amplification with reference gene primers provided the estimates of nucleated cell counts. The data were produced by immunoSEQ multiplex PCR, yet TCRdb's version contains in-frame clones alone and is incomplete. V, J and clone size reflect that table, while D and trimming were determined from the DNA. Among around 260,000 clones listed, approximately 91% were seen once.

Sequenced sample: peripheral blood. This chain uses TRBV14 with TRBJ2-1, with TRBD2 matching over 7 bases. The sequence derives from a person between 18 and 30 years old with COVID-19, enrolled during active disease. The CDR3 here is CASRGSSGPLNEQFF. CDR3 bases: TGTGCCAGCAGGGGTTCTAGCGGACCCCTCAATGAGCAGTTCTTC.